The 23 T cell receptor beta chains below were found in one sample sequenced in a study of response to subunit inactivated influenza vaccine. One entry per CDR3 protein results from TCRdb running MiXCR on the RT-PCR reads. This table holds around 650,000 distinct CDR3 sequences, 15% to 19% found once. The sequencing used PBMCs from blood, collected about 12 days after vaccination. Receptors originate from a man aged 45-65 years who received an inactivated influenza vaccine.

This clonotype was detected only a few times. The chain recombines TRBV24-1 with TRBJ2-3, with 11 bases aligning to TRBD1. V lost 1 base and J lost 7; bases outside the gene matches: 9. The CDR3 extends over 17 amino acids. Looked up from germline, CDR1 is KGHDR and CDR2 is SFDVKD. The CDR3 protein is CATSDFGQGAFVNTQYF. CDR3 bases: TGTGCCACCAGTGATTTTGGACAGGGGGCTTTCGTGAATACGCAGTATTTT.

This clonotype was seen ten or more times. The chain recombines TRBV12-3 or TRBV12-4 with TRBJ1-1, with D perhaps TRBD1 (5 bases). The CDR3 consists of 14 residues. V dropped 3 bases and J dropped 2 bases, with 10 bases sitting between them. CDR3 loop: CASSLRGVNTEAFF. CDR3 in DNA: TGTGCCAGCAGTTTGCGGGGGGTAAACACTGAAGCTTTCTTT.

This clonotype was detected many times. The CDR3, as DNA: TGTGCCAGCAGCTTACAACGGGACACCCACTCCTACGAGCAGTACTTC. Translation: CASSLQRDTHSYEQYF. V usage is TRBV5-6 and J usage is TRBJ2-7, with D possibly being TRBD1 (6 bases). This CDR3 is 16 amino acids long. V gave up 2 bases and J gave up 0 bases, with 15 bases separating them. Germline V gene data show CDR1 as SGHDT and CDR2 as YYEEEE.

Here the CDR3 DNA reads TGTGCCAGCAGTCCGTTAGTTACTCATACGCAGTATTTT. It codes for CASSPLVTHTQYF. This chain links TRBV27 with TRBJ2-3; D uncertain. Germline V gene lookup returns CDR1 MNHEY and CDR2 SMNVEV (reference sequence). V was trimmed by 5 bases and J by 7 bases, leaving 13 bases between them. This CDR3 is built from 13 residues.

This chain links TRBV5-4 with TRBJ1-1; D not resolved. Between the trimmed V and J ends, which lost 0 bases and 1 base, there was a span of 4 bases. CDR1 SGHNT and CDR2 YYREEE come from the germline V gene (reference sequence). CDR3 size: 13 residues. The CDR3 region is CASSLDANTEAFF. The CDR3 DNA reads TGTGCCAGCAGCTTGGACGCGAACACTGAAGCTTTCTTT.

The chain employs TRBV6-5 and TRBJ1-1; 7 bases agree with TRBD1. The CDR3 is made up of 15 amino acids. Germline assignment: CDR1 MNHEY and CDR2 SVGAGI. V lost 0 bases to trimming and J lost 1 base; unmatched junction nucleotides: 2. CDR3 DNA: TGTGCCAGCAGTTACTCGGACAGGAGGAACACTGAAGCTTTCTTT. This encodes CASSYSDRRNTEAFF.

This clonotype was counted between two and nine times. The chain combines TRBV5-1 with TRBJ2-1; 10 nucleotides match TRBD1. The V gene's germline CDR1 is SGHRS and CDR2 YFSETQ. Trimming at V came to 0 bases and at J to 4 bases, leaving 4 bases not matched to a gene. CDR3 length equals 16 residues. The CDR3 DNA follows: TGCGCCAGCAGCTTGGGGGGGGGACAGGGGTACAATGAGCAGTTCTTC. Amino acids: CASSLGGGQGYNEQFF.

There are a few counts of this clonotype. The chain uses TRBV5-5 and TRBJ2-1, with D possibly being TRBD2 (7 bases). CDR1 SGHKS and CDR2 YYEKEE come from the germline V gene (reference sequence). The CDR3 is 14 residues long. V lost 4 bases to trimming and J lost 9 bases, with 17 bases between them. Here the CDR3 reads CASSGRGQTGEQFF. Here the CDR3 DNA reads TGTGCCAGCAGCGGGCGGGGGCAAACGGGTGAGCAGTTCTTC.

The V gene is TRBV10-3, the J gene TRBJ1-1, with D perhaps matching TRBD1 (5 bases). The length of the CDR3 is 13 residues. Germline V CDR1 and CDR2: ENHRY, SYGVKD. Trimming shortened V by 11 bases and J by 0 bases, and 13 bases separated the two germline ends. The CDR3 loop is CASLTAMNTEAFF. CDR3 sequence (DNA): TGTGCCTCCCTGACAGCCATGAACACTGAAGCTTTCTTT.

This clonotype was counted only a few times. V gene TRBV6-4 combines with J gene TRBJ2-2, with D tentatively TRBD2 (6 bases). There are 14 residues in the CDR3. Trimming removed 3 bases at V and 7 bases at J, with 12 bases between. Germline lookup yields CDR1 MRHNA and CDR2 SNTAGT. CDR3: CASSEPGGSGELFF. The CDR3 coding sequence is TGTGCCAGCAGTGAGCCCGGGGGAAGCGGGGAGCTGTTTTTT.

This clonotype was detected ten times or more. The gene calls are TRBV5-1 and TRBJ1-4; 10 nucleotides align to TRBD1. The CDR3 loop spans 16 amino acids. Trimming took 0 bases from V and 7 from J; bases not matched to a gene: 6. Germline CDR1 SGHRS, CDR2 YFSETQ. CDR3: CASSLERQGAGEKLFF. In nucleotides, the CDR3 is TGCGCCAGCAGCTTGGAAAGACAGGGGGCAGGTGAAAAACTGTTTTTT. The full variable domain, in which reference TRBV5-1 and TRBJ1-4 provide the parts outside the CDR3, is KAGVTQTPRYLIKTRGQQVTLSCSPISGHRSVSWYQQTPGQGLQFLFEYFSETQRNKGNFPGRFSGRQFSNSRSEMNVSTLELGDSALYLCASSLERQGAGEKLFFGSGTQLSVL.

CDR3 coding DNA: TGTGCCATCAGTGGGACGGCTGAAGAGACCCAGTACTTC. It encodes CAISGTAEETQYF. The chain carries TRBV10-3 and TRBJ2-5; D unclear. In germline, CDR1 is ENHRY, CDR2 SYGVKD. CDR3 length: 13 amino acids. Between the trimmed V and J ends, which lost 4 bases and 3 bases, there was a span of 9 bases.

CDR3 protein: CASSLLEVSPLHF. The CDR3 nucleotides are TGTGCCAGCAGCCTCCTGGAGGTCTCACCCCTCCACTTT. The V gene is TRBV3-1, the J gene TRBJ1-6; unclear D gene. The CDR3 totals 13 residues. Germline V gene lookup returns CDR1 LGHDT and CDR2 YNNKEL (reference sequence). Trimming took 4 bases from V and 10 from J, leaving 11 bases between them.

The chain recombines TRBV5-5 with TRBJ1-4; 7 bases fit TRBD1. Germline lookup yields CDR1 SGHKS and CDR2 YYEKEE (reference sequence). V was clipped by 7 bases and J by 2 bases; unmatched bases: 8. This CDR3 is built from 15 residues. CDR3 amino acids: CASAQEGATNEKLFF. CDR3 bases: TGTGCCAGCGCTCAGGAGGGGGCGACTAATGAAAAACTGTTTTTT.

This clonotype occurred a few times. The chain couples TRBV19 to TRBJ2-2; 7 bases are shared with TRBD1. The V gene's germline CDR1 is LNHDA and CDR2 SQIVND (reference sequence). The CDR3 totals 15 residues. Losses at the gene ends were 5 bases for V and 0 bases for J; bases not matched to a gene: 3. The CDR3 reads CASSVGQTNTGELFF. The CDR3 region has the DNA TGTGCCAGTAGTGTGGGACAGACGAACACCGGGGAGCTGTTTTTT. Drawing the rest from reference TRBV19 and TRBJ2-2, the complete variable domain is DGGITQSPKYLFRKEGQNVTLSCEQNLNHDAMYWYRQDPGQGLRLIYYSQIVNDFQKGDIAEGYSVSREKKESFPLTVTSAQKNPTAFYLCASSVGQTNTGELFFGEGSRLTVL.

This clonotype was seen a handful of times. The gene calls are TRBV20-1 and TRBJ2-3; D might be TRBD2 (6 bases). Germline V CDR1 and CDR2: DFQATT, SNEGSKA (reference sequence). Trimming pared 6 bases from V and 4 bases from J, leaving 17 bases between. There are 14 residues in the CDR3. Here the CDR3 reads CSALSSGVADTQYF. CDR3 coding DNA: TGCAGTGCGTTGTCGTCGGGAGTTGCAGATACGCAGTATTTT.

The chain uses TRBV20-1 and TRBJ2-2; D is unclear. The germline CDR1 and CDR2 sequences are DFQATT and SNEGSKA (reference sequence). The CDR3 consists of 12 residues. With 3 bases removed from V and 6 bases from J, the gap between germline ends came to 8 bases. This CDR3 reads CSASNSPGELFF. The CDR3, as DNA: TGCAGTGCTAGCAATAGCCCCGGGGAGCTGTTTTTT.

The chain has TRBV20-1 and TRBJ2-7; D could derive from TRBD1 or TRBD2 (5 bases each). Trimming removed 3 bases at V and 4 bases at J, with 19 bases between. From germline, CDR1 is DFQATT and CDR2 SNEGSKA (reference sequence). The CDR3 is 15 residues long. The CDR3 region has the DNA TGCAGTGCTAGGGGGGAGAGGGCGTCCCAATACGAGCAGTACTTC. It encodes CSARGERASQYEQYF.

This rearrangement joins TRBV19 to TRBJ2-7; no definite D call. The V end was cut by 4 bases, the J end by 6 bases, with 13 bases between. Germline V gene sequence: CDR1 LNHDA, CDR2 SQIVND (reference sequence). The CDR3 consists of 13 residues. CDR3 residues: CASSSPGRFEQYF. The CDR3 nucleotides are TGTGCCAGTAGTAGCCCAGGCCGGTTCGAGCAGTACTTC.

Here the CDR3 DNA reads TGTGCCAGCAGTAGTTTCGGGGGGGCGAGTACCGGGGAGCTGTTTTTT. It yields the protein CASSSFGGASTGELFF. The genes are TRBV6-1 and TRBJ2-2; 8 bases agree with TRBD2. The V segment lost 5 bases and the J segment 5 bases; nucleotides outside the gene matches: 10. Per germline, CDR1 MNHNS and CDR2 SASEGT. CDR3 length: 16 residues.

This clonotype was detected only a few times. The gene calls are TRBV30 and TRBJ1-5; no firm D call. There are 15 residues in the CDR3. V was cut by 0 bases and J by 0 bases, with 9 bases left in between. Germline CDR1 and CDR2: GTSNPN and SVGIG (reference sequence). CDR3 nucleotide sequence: TGTGCCTGGAGTGTAAGGGCCCATAGCAATCAGCCCCAGCATTTT. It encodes CAWSVRAHSNQPQHF.

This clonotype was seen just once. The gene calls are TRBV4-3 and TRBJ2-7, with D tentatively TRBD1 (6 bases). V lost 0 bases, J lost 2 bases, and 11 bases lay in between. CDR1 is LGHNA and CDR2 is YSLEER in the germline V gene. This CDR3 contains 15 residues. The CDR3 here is CASSQDRKGAYEQYF. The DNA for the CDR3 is TGCGCCAGCAGCCAAGATCGGAAGGGGGCCTACGAGCAGTACTTC.

CDR3 nucleotide sequence: TGTGCCACCGGGACAGGGGGCGGTCGCTATGGCTACACCTTC. It encodes CATGTGGGRYGYTF. The chain has TRBV28 and TRBJ1-2; 12 nucleotides match TRBD1. The length of the CDR3 is 14 residues. With V trimmed by 10 bases and J by 4 bases, 7 bases remained unmatched. Germline V gives CDR1 MDHEN, CDR2 SYDVKM.